This T cell receptor (beta chain) was observed in a study of beta chain features in type 1 diabetes. About the research overall: Patients and healthy donors were similar in age, gender and cell yields. Overall study results and limits: Moderate but significant shortening of TCRB CDR3s was recorded in all four CD4+ subsets from Type 1 diabetes patients.

Only a few counts were recorded for this clone. Its antigen is undetermined. Blood was collected once per donor into heparin, averaging approximately 0.11 L. The whole isolated RNA underwent reverse transcription, so sequencing captured expressed TCRB transcripts. Only in-frame clones appear in the TCRdb table, and some are missing; sequencing was by immunoSEQ multiplex PCR. The table shows roughly 170,000 clones, with around an eighth occurring only once. From germline, CDR1 is SQVTM and CDR2 ANQGSEA. V lost 1 base and J lost 3; bases outside the gene matches: 6. The CDR3 is 15 residues long. The sample was central memory CD4+ T cells from blood. This chain uses TRBV29-1 with TRBJ2-7, with 10 bases lining up with TRBD1. This receptor was obtained from a woman aged 18-29 years in good health. The CDR3 DNA is TGCAGCGTTGAAGGGACAGGGGGGTCAAACTACGAGCAGTACTTC. This codes for CSVEGTGGSNYEQYF.